Each of the 3 T cell receptor beta chains below was sequenced from the same sample in a study of cytomegalovirus exposure and HLA in healthy donors. PCR primers comprised 60 Vbeta and 13 Jbeta primers. Produced via immunoSEQ multiplex PCR; TCRdb's table is partial and in-frame only. Altogether some 140,000 clones are present, roughly 80% being singletons, with the ten largest covering around 3.1%. Sequencing input: PBMCs. These receptors were obtained from a female donor in good health and CMV-seronegative.

This chain joins TRBV7-6 and TRBJ2-2, with D possibly being TRBD1 (6 bases). The germline V gene encodes CDR1 SGHVS and CDR2 FNYEAQ. The V end was cut by 4 bases, the J end by 2 bases, with 14 bases between. The CDR3 is 16 amino acids. CDR3 in DNA: TGTGCCAGCAGCTGGCTTCCGGGACAAAACACCGGGGAGCTGTTTTTT. It specifies CASSWLPGQNTGELFF. Based on the CDR3 plus reference TRBV7-6 and TRBJ2-2, the full variable domain is GAGVSQSPRYKVTKRGQDVALRCDPISGHVSLYWYRQALGQGPEFLTYFNYEAQQDKSGLPNDRFSAERPEGSISTLTIQRTEQRDSAMYRCASSWLPGQNTGELFFGEGSRLTVL.

The genes are TRBV4-1 and TRBJ2-6, with D hard to call. This CDR3 contains 18 residues. V lost 1 base and J lost 2, with 15 bases in between. Per germline, CDR1 MGHRA and CDR2 YSYEKL. The CDR3 region is CASSQAHLAVPGANVLTF. CDR3 DNA: TGCGCCAGCAGCCAAGCCCACCTTGCGGTGCCTGGGGCCAACGTCCTGACTTTC.

The chain is built from TRBV10-3 and TRBJ1-4; D remains ambiguous. CDR3 size: 16 residues. The germline V and J ends were trimmed by 0 bases and 2 bases, with 10 bases remaining between them. CDR1 ENHRY and CDR2 SYGVKD come from the germline V gene. DNA for the CDR3: TGTGCCATCAGTGAGTCGAAGGTGGGCACTAATGAAAAACTGTTTTTT. It specifies CAISESKVGTNEKLFF.